A selection of T cell receptor beta chains follows, all from one sample in a study of spatial heterogeneity in lung cancer. TCRdb used MiXCR to reprocess the 5' RACE reads, holding one entry per CDR3 protein. The sample lists 43,000 or so distinct CDR3 sequences; under 7.5% were seen once. This sample comprised PBMCs, obtained at surgery. These receptor sequences come from a female donor with early-stage non-small cell lung cancer. CDR3s include the opening cysteine and the closing phenylalanine or tryptophan. D genes are given only for firm matches. For some rows the clone size is stated as once, few or many, or as a class when expanded; others skip it.

cdr3_aa: CASSYAGGAGEQFF
cdr3_nt: TGTGCCAGCAGTTACGCCGGGGGGGCTGGGGAGCAGTTCTTC
clone_size: many
v_call: TRBV6-2/TRBV6-3
d_call: TRBD2
j_call: TRBJ2-1

cdr3_aa: CATSDLGRQGTYEQYF
cdr3_nt: TGTGCCACCAGTGACCTGGGGAGACAGGGAACCTACGAGCAGTACTTC
clone_size: many
v_call: TRBV24-1
d_call: TRBD1
j_call: TRBJ2-7

cdr3_aa: CSAITPGANVLTF
cdr3_nt: TGCAGTGCTATTACACCGGGGGCCAACGTCCTGACTTTC
clone_size: many
v_call: TRBV20-1
d_call: .
j_call: TRBJ2-6

cdr3_aa: CASRTGTAFYEQYF
cdr3_nt: TGCGCCAGCAGGACCGGGACAGCCTTCTACGAGCAGTACTTC
clone_size: few
v_call: TRBV10-1
d_call: TRBD1
j_call: TRBJ2-7

cdr3_aa: CASSLREGDRDNYGYTF
cdr3_nt: TGTGCCAGCAGTTTAAGGGAGGGGGACAGGGATAACTATGGCTACACCTTC
clone_size: .
v_call: TRBV12-3/TRBV12-4
d_call: TRBD1
j_call: TRBJ1-2

cdr3_aa: CSAKTGQGAGGNQPQHF
cdr3_nt: TGCAGTGCTAAAACCGGACAGGGGGCCGGTGGCAATCAGCCCCAGCATTTT
clone_size: many
v_call: TRBV20-1
d_call: TRBD1
j_call: TRBJ1-5

cdr3_aa: CASSQGVRGYTF
cdr3_nt: TGTGCCAGCAGCCAGGGAGTAAGGGGCTACACCTTC
clone_size: many
v_call: TRBV12-3/TRBV12-4
d_call: .
j_call: TRBJ1-2

cdr3_aa: CASISSGDDTQYF
cdr3_nt: TGTGCCAGCATCAGCTCAGGGGACGATACGCAGTATTTT
clone_size: many
v_call: TRBV28
d_call: .
j_call: TRBJ2-3

cdr3_aa: CASSPLWGGRTGELFF
cdr3_nt: TGCGCCAGCAGCCCCCTGTGGGGGGGCCGCACCGGGGAGCTGTTTTTT
clone_size: many
v_call: TRBV4-3
d_call: .
j_call: TRBJ2-2

cdr3_aa: CASSLAGDRSYEQYF
cdr3_nt: TGTGCCAGCAGCTTAGCCGGGGACAGGTCCTACGAGCAGTACTTC
clone_size: .
v_call: TRBV7-2
d_call: TRBD1
j_call: TRBJ2-7

cdr3_aa: CASSIDRGRMNTEAFF
cdr3_nt: TGTGCCAGCAGTATAGACAGGGGTAGAATGAACACTGAAGCTTTCTTT
clone_size: many
v_call: TRBV6-5
d_call: TRBD1
j_call: TRBJ1-1

cdr3_aa: CASRQPGRENIQYF
cdr3_nt: TGTGCCAGCAGACAACCAGGGCGAGAGAACATTCAGTACTTC
clone_size: many
v_call: TRBV7-2
d_call: .
j_call: TRBJ2-4

cdr3_aa: CASSRGPQGSSYEQYF
cdr3_nt: TGTGCCAGCAGCCGCGGCCCGCAGGGATCCTCCTACGAGCAGTACTTC
clone_size: many
v_call: TRBV7-3
d_call: .
j_call: TRBJ2-7

cdr3_aa: CASSLVGTSGGEETQYF
cdr3_nt: TGTGCCAGCAGCTTAGTGGGGACTAGCGGGGGAGAAGAGACCCAGTACTTC
clone_size: few
v_call: TRBV11-2
d_call: TRBD2
j_call: TRBJ2-5

cdr3_aa: CASSSAGEQYF
cdr3_nt: TGTGCCAGCAGTTCGGCCGGGGAGCAGTACTTC
clone_size: few
v_call: TRBV3-1
d_call: .
j_call: TRBJ2-7

cdr3_aa: CASSLDRRVNEQFF
cdr3_nt: TGTGCCAGCAGCTTAGATCGCAGAGTCAATGAGCAGTTCTTC
clone_size: many
v_call: TRBV11-2
d_call: .
j_call: TRBJ2-1

cdr3_aa: CASSQSVAANTGELFF
cdr3_nt: TGCGCCAGCAGTCAATCGGTCGCAGCGAACACCGGGGAGCTGTTTTTT
clone_size: many
v_call: TRBV23-1
d_call: .
j_call: TRBJ2-2

cdr3_aa: CASSPTPSTDTQYF
cdr3_nt: TGTGCCAGCTCACCAACTCCCAGCACAGATACGCAGTATTTT
clone_size: .
v_call: TRBV18
d_call: .
j_call: TRBJ2-3

cdr3_aa: CASSQEGGAGVETQYF
cdr3_nt: TGTGCCAGCAGCCAAGAAGGGGGAGCGGGGGTGGAGACCCAGTACTTC
clone_size: many
v_call: TRBV4-2
d_call: TRBD2
j_call: TRBJ2-5

cdr3_aa: CASSQTHGTGELFF
cdr3_nt: TGTGCCAGCAGCCAAACGCATGGGACCGGGGAGCTGTTTTTT
clone_size: few
v_call: TRBV11-2
d_call: .
j_call: TRBJ2-2

cdr3_aa: CASSQDFGRETQYF
cdr3_nt: TGCGCCAGCAGCCAAGATTTCGGGCGGGAGACCCAGTACTTC
clone_size: many
v_call: TRBV4-1
d_call: .
j_call: TRBJ2-5

cdr3_aa: CSAPLLKQFF
cdr3_nt: TGCAGTGCCCCCCTCCTAAAGCAGTTCTTC
clone_size: many
v_call: TRBV20-1
d_call: .
j_call: TRBJ2-1

cdr3_aa: CSVDRVDETQYF
cdr3_nt: TGCAGCGTTGACAGGGTGGACGAGACCCAGTACTTC
clone_size: many
v_call: TRBV29-1
d_call: .
j_call: TRBJ2-5

cdr3_aa: CATHEGQGGFKFF
cdr3_nt: TGTGCCACCCACGAAGGACAGGGGGGGTTCAAGTTCTTC
clone_size: many
v_call: TRBV15
d_call: TRBD1
j_call: TRBJ2-1

cdr3_aa: CSAPDSGGADTQYF
cdr3_nt: TGCAGTGCTCCAGATAGCGGGGGAGCAGATACGCAGTATTTT
clone_size: many
v_call: TRBV20-1
d_call: TRBD2
j_call: TRBJ2-3

cdr3_aa: CASSFGEGARSYNEQFF
cdr3_nt: TGCGCCAGCAGCTTCGGTGAGGGGGCCCGCTCCTACAATGAGCAGTTCTTC
clone_size: few
v_call: TRBV5-1
d_call: TRBD1
j_call: TRBJ2-1